The clone carrying this TCR beta chain was seen more than once but under ten times. As yet, its antigen is unknown. The source of the sample is a study of beta chain features in type 1 diabetes. General study points: For Type 1 diabetes patients, all four CD4+ subsets carried TCRB CDR3s that were moderately but significantly shorter.

The entirety of the isolated RNA underwent reverse transcription, so expressed TCRB transcripts were sequenced. The data were produced by immunoSEQ multiplex PCR, yet TCRdb's version contains in-frame clones alone and is incomplete. The sample contains more than 300,000 clones, 9.5% to 10% of which appear only once. Sequenced sample: central memory CD4+ T cells from blood. This receptor was identified in a man aged 25-45 years with type 1 diabetes.

This chain's CDR3 is CASTTLGLAKFF. DNA for the CDR3: TGTGCCAGCACCACTCTAGGACTAGCGAAATTCTTC. This chain joins TRBV7-2 and TRBJ2-1, with 9 bases that match TRBD2. Trimming at V came to 7 bases and at J to 16 bases, leaving 11 bases not matched to a gene. From germline, CDR1 is SGHTA and CDR2 FQGNSA. This CDR3 has 12 amino acids.